Listed below are T cell receptor beta chains from one sample, sequenced in a study of shared clonotypes between healthy human individuals. Data came from immunoSEQ multiplex PCR; TCRdb stores just in-frame clones and leaves some out. This table has over a million clones, approximately 68% appearing once. The sample taken for sequencing was memory CD4+ T cells sorted from blood. These receptors were taken from a man aged 18 to 30 in good health. Both conserved end residues are part of each CDR3. D genes are given only for firm matches. Where a row states a size, it is once, few, many or the class of an expanded clone; other rows omit it.

D gene	clone size	V gene	J gene	CDR3 protein	CDR3 DNA
-	-	TRBV6-5	TRBJ2-7	CASSSLALLGEQYF	TGTGCCAGCAGTTCCCTGGCCTTACTGGGCGAGCAGTACTTC
TRBD2	-	TRBV7-2	TRBJ2-3	CASSISLAADTQYF	TGTGCCAGCAGTATATCACTAGCGGCCGATACGCAGTATTTT
TRBD1	once	TRBV30	TRBJ1-4	CAWSRDRGNEKLFF	TGTGCCTGGAGTAGGGACAGGGGTAACGAAAAACTGTTTTTT
TRBD1	-	TRBV6-5	TRBJ2-2	CASRGQGKTGELFF	TGTGCCAGCAGGGGACAGGGGAAGACCGGGGAGCTGTTTTTT
TRBD2	-	TRBV5-1	TRBJ2-5	CASSLSGGRETQYF	TGCGCCAGCAGCTTAAGCGGGGGCCGGGAGACCCAGTACTTC
-	once	TRBV10-1	TRBJ1-4	CASSSGTDEKLFF	TGCGCCAGCAGCTCCGGGACGGATGAAAAACTGTTTTTT
-	-	TRBV5-1	TRBJ2-1	CASSLTGNNEQFF	TGCGCCAGCAGCCTAACAGGGAACAATGAGCAGTTCTTC
TRBD1	-	TRBV27	TRBJ2-5	CASSLKGTGGDRQETQYF	TGTGCCAGCAGTTTAAAGGGAACAGGGGGTGACCGGCAAGAGACCCAGTACTTC
-	-	TRBV30	TRBJ1-5	CAWSLTGYGNQPQHF	TGTGCCTGGAGTCTAACAGGGTACGGCAATCAGCCCCAGCATTTT
TRBD2	-	TRBV27	TRBJ2-1	CASSPVAGEYNEQFF	TGTGCCAGCAGTCCCGTAGCGGGTGAATACAATGAGCAGTTCTTC
-	-	TRBV15	TRBJ1-6	CATSSRVTASPLHF	TGTGCCACCAGCTCCCGGGTTACGGCTTCACCCCTCCACTTT
-	few	TRBV10-3	TRBJ2-1	CAISERWENEQFF	TGTGCCATCAGTGAAAGGTGGGAAAATGAGCAGTTCTTC
TRBD1	-	TRBV6-5	TRBJ1-3	CASSSMGQSGNTIYF	TGTGCCAGCAGTTCTATGGGACAGTCTGGAAACACCATATATTTT
TRBD2	-	TRBV29-1	TRBJ2-7	CSVGLASGIYEQYF	TGCAGCGTTGGGCTGGCTAGCGGGATTTACGAGCAGTACTTC
-	once	TRBV19	TRBJ2-7	CASSVNLAYEQYF	TGTGCCAGTAGTGTAAATTTGGCGTACGAGCAGTACTTC
TRBD1	-	TRBV30	TRBJ1-4	CAWRGSQGANLKLFF	TGTGCCTGGAGGGGATCCCAGGGGGCGAACTTAAAACTGTTTTTT
TRBD1	-	TRBV29-1	TRBJ1-1	CSGQGAVGTEAFF	TGCAGCGGACAGGGGGCGGTTGGGACTGAAGCTTTCTTT
-	-	TRBV5-6	TRBJ1-6	CASSLEGLYNSPLHF	TGTGCCAGCAGCCTAGAGGGGTTGTACAATTCACCCCTCCACTTT
TRBD2	-	TRBV30	TRBJ2-5	CAWGTGGAREQYF	TGTGCCTGGGGAACAGGAGGGGCGCGGGAGCAGTACTTC
-	-	TRBV18	TRBJ1-6	CASSSGVDSPLHF	TGTGCCAGCTCATCTGGCGTGGATTCACCCCTCCACTTT
-	-	TRBV30	TRBJ1-2	CAWRPRFRGNYGYTF	TGTGCCTGGAGACCACGATTCAGGGGAAACTATGGCTACACCTTC
TRBD1	-	TRBV6-1	TRBJ1-6	CASSEEGTGFSPLHF	TGTGCCAGCAGTGAAGAAGGGACAGGGTTCTCACCCCTCCACTTT
-	-	TRBV30	TRBJ1-6	CAWSLLNSPLHF	TGTGCCTGGAGTCTTCTAAATTCACCCCTCCACTTT
TRBD2	-	TRBV19	TRBJ2-2	CASSPRGLLNTGELFF	TGTGCCAGTAGTCCCCGGGGACTACTAAACACCGGGGAGCTGTTTTTT
TRBD1	-	TRBV30	TRBJ2-7	CAWSKGDRSYEQYF	TGTGCCTGGTCCAAGGGGGACAGGTCATACGAGCAGTACTTC
-	-	TRBV19	TRBJ1-2	CASSIASTAIVDGYTF	TGTGCCAGTAGTATAGCAAGTACAGCGATCGTTGATGGCTACACCTTC
-	-	TRBV9	TRBJ2-3	CASSVAGGLGGTDTQYF	TGTGCCAGCAGCGTAGCTGGAGGACTAGGGGGAACAGATACGCAGTATTTT
-	-	TRBV7-9	TRBJ1-1	CASSLGGTLNTEAFF	TGTGCCAGCAGCTTAGGGGGGACCCTGAACACTGAAGCTTTCTTT
TRBD1	-	TRBV5-1	TRBJ1-1	CASSPDRPGSEAFF	TGCGCCAGCAGTCCGGACAGGCCCGGGAGTGAAGCTTTCTTT
-	-	TRBV5-1	TRBJ2-7	CASSLNQYDEQYF	TGCGCCAGCAGCTTGAATCAGTACGACGAGCAGTACTTC
TRBD1	-	TRBV27	TRBJ1-2	CASRPAQGARNYGYTF	TGTGCCAGCAGGCCGGCACAGGGGGCGCGTAACTATGGCTACACCTTC
-	-	TRBV5-1	TRBJ1-6	CASSLAGRSPLHF	TGCGCCAGCAGCTTGGCTGGGAGGTCACCCCTCCACTTT
-	-	TRBV18	TRBJ1-1	CASSPPLDGENTEAFF	TGTGCCAGCTCACCACCGCTGGACGGTGAGAACACTGAAGCTTTCTTT
TRBD1	-	TRBV6-6	TRBJ1-1	CATTTGPRNTEAFF	TGTGCCACCACGACAGGGCCCCGGAACACTGAAGCTTTCTTT
-	few	TRBV10-2	TRBJ1-4	CASSESVGQLNEKLFF	TGCGCCAGCAGTGAGTCGGTGGGGCAGCTTAATGAAAAACTGTTTTTT
TRBD1	-	TRBV27	TRBJ2-7	CASSRQGPTYEQYF	TGTGCCAGCAGTCGACAGGGTCCAACGTACGAGCAGTACTTC
TRBD2	-	TRBV4-1	TRBJ2-5	CASTPGGTSGIETQYF	TGCGCCAGCACCCCGGGGGGGACTAGCGGGATCGAGACCCAGTACTTC
-	few	TRBV6-6	TRBJ1-2	CASTSSQGHGYTF	TGTGCCAGCACCTCCTCCCAAGGCCACGGCTACACCTTC
-	-	TRBV21-1	TRBJ2-1	CASSKEDGSPYNEQFF	TGTGCCAGCAGCAAAGAGGACGGGAGTCCCTACAATGAGCAGTTCTTC
-	-	TRBV19	TRBJ2-1	CASSTALRGSSYNEQFF	TGTGCCAGTAGTACGGCTCTTAGGGGGAGCTCCTACAATGAGCAGTTCTTC
-	-	TRBV10-3	TRBJ1-1	CAIGLGGWNTEAFF	TGTGCCATCGGACTAGGGGGTTGGAACACTGAAGCTTTCTTT
-	-	TRBV7-9	TRBJ2-1	CASRSSGSYNEQFF	TGTGCCAGCAGGTCCAGCGGCTCCTACAATGAGCAGTTCTTC
TRBD1	-	TRBV2	TRBJ1-2	CASRGGQGANYGYTF	TGTGCCAGCAGAGGAGGACAGGGGGCTAACTATGGCTACACCTTC